This T cell receptor (beta chain) was recorded in a study of graft-versus-host responses after intestinal transplantation. Comment on this clone: Its specificity is unknown.

This CDR3 comprises 15 residues. J gave up 0 bases and V 4 bases, and 5 bases lay outside the gene matches. Germline V gene lookup returns CDR1 MGHRA and CDR2 YSYEKL. Using immunoSEQ multiplex PCR, the repertoire was profiled, and TCRdb retains in-frame clones only, with some absent. The sample comprises under 95,000 clones, roughly 80% of which are singletons, and 0.75% to 0.85% rests with the top ten. The sample here was unstimulated CD4+ T cells sorted from spleen or lymph node cells, taken before intestinal transplant. The rearrangement uses TRBV4-1 and TRBJ1-1, with 7 bases aligning to TRBD1. The clonotype originates from a human donor who received an intestinal transplant. CDR3 amino acids: CASSPGTVLNTEAFF. DNA of the CDR3: TGCGCCAGCAGCCCCGGGACAGTTTTGAACACTGAAGCTTTCTTT.